This T cell receptor (beta chain) was documented in a study of cytomegalovirus exposure and HLA in healthy donors. The V gene's germline CDR1 is SNHLY and CDR2 FYNNEI. The ends were cut back, 1 base at V and 8 bases at J, with 13 bases in the middle. The CDR3 length is 14 residues. The PCR made use of 60 Vbeta and 13 Jbeta primers. Repertoires were generated with immunoSEQ multiplex PCR, while TCRdb's copy carries only in-frame clones and drops some. The data contain approximately 170,000 clones, around 79% of them singletons. J is TRBJ2-3 and V is TRBV2; a possible D gene is TRBD1 (6 bases). The receptor comes from a young woman in good health and CMV-seronegative. The specimen was PBMCs. The CDR3 region is CASSEGTVRPTQYF. The DNA of the CDR3 is TGTGCCAGCAGTGAAGGGACAGTGAGACCTACGCAGTATTTT.